The source of this TCR beta chain is a study of CD4+ T cells in melanoma. This clone has more than one count but fewer than ten. The repertoire was sequenced with immunoSEQ multiplex PCR; TCRdb's copy has only in-frame clones and lacks some. The sample holds around 20,000 clones, roughly 80% seen once. Germline V gene sequence: CDR1 SGHVS, CDR2 FQNEAQ. Trimming took 5 bases from V and 8 from J, leaving 24 bases between them. The CDR3 spans 16 residues. The V call is TRBV7-8, the J call TRBJ1-1; D is perhaps TRBD1 (6 bases). This TCR derives from a human donor with melanoma. The sample was cells from a culture (not recorded whether cultured in vitro). As DNA, the CDR3 is TGTGCCAGCAGCAGAATCGCCGCGCGGACAGAAAAAGAAGCTTTCTTT. Encoded protein: CASSRIAARTEKEAFF.